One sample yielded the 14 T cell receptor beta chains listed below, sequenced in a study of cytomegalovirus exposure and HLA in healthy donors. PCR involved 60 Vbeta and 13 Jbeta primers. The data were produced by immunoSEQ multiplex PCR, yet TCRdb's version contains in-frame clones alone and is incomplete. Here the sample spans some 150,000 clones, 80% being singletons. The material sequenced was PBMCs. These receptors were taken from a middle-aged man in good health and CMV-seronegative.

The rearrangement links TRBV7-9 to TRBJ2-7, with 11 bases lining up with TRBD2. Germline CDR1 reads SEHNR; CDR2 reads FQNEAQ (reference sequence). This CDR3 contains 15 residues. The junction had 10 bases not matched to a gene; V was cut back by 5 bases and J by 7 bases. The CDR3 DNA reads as TGTGCCAGCAGCCCCGGGACTAGCGGACCGGGGGAGCAGTACTTC. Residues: CASSPGTSGPGEQYF.

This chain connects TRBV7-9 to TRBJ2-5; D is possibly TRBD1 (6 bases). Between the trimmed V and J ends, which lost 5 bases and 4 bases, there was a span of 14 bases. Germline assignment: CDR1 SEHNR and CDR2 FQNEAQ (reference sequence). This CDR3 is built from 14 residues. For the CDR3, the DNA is TGTGCCAGCAGCCCAGCTGGGGGCCGAGAGACCCAGTACTTC. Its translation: CASSPAGGRETQYF.

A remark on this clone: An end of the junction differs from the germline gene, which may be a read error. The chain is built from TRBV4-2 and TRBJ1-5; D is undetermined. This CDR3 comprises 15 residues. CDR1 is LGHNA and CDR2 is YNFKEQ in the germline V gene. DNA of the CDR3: TGTGCCAGCAGCGAAGAAGAGAGATCTAGAGAGCCCCAGCATTTT. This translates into CASSEEERSREPQHF.

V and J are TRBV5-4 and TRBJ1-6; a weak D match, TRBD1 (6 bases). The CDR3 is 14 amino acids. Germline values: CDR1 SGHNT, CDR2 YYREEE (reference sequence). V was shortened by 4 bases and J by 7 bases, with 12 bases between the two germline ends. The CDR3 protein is CASSTGQQNSPLHF. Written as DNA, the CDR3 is TGTGCCAGCAGCACCGGACAGCAAAATTCACCCCTCCACTTT.

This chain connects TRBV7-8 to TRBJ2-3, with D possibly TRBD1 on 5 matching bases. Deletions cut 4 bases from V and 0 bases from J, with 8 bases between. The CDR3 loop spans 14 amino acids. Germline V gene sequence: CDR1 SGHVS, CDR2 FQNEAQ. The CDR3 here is CASSYRQSTDTQYF. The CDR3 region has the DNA TGTGCCAGCAGCTACAGACAGAGCACAGATACGCAGTATTTT.

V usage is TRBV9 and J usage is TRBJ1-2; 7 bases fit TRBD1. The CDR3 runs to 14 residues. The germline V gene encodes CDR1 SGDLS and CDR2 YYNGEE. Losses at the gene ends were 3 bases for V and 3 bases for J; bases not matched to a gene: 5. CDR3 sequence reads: CASSAQQGYYGYTF. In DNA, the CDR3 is TGTGCCAGCAGCGCACAACAGGGGTACTATGGCTACACCTTC.

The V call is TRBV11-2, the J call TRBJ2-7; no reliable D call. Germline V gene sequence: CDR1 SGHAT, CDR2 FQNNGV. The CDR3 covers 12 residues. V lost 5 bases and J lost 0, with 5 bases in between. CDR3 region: CASSVSSYEQYF. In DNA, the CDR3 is TGTGCCAGCAGCGTTAGCTCCTACGAGCAGTACTTC.

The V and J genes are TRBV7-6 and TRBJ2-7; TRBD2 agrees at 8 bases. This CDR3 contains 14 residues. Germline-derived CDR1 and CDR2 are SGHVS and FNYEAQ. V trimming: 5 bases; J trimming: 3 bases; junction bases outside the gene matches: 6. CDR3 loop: CASSPHGGDYEQYF. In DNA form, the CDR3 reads TGTGCCAGCAGCCCCCACGGGGGGGACTACGAGCAGTACTTC.

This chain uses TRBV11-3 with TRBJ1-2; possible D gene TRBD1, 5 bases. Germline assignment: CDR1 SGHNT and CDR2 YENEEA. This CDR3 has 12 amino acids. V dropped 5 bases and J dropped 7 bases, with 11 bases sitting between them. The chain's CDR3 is CASSPDGGGYTF. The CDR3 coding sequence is TGTGCCAGCAGCCCCGACGGGGGTGGCTACACCTTC. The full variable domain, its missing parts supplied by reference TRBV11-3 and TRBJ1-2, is EAGVVQSPRYKIIEKKQPVAFWCNPISGHNTLYWYLQNLGQGPELLIRYENEEAVDDSQLPKDRFSAERLKGVDSTLKIQPAELGDSAVYLCASSPDGGGYTFGSGTRLTVV.

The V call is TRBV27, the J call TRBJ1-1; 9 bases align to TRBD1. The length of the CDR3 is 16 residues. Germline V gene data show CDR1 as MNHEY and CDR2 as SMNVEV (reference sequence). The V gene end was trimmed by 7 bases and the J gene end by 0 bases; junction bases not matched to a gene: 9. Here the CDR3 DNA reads TGTGCCAGCAATCCCGGGACAGGGACGATGAACACTGAAGCTTTCTTT. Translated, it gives CASNPGTGTMNTEAFF.

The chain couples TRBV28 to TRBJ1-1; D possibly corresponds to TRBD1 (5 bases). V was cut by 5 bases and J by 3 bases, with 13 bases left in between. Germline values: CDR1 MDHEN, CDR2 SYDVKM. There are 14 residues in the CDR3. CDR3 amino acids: CASSILRGDTEAFF. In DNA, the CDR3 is TGTGCCAGCAGTATCTTAAGGGGTGACACTGAAGCTTTCTTT. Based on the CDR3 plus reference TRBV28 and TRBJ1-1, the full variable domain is DVKVTQSSRYLVKRTGEKVFLECVQDMDHENMFWYRQDPGLGLRLIYFSYDVKMKEKGDIPEGYSVSREKKERFSLILESASTNQTSMYLCASSILRGDTEAFFGQGTRLTVV.

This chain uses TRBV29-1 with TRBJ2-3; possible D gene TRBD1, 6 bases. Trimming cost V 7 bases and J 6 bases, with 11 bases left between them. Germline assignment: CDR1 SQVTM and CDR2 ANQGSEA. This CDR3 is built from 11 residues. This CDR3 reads CSGGPFDTQYF. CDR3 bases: TGCAGCGGGGGGCCCTTTGATACGCAGTATTTT.

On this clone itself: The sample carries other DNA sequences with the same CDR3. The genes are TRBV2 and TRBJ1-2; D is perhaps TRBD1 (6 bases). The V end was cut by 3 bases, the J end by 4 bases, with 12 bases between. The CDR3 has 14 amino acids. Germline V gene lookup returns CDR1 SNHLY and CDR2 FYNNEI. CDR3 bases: TGTGCCAGCAGTGACGGGGGGGCCGGCTATGGCTACACCTTC. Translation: CASSDGGAGYGYTF. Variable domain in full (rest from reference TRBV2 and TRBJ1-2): EPEVTQTPSHQVTQMGQEVILRCVPISNHLYFYWYRQILGQKVEFLVSFYNNEISEKSEIFDDQFSVERPDGSNFTLKIRSTKLEDSAMYFCASSDGGAGYGYTFGSGTRLTVV.

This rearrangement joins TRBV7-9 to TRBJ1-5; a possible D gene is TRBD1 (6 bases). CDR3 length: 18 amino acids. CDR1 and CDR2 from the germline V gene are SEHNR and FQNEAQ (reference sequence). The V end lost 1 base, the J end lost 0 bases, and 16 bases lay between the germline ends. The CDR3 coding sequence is TGTGCCAGCAGCTTAGGTGGAACAGGGAGATATAGCAATCAGCCCCAGCATTTT. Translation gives CASSLGGTGRYSNQPQHF.